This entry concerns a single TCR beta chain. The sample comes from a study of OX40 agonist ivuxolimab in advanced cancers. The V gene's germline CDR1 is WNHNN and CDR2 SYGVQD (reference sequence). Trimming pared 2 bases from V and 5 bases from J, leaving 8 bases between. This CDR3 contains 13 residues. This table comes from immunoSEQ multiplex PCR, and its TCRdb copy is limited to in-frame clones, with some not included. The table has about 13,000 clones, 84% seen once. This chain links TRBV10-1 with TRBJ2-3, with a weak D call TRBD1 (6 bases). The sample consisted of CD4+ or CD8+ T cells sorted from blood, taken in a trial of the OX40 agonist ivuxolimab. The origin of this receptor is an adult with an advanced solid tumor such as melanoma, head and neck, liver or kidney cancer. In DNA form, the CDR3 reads TGCGCCAGCAGTGAGGTACAGGGAGATACGCAGTATTTT. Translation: CASSEVQGDTQYF.